The clone carrying this T cell receptor beta chain was seen a few times. The antigen is undetermined. The source of the sample is a study of post-analysis software for immune sequencing data. Study results and caveats: Elevated frequency relative to controls characterized roughly five TRBV segments in patients, TRBV5-6, TRBV5-1 and TRBV20-1 among them.

Unique molecular identifiers were present in the TCR beta cDNA libraries. In TCRdb, the PCR reads were re-called with MiXCR into one record per CDR3 protein. The table includes 350,000 to 500,000 distinct CDR3 sequences, roughly 38% detected once. Losses at the gene ends were 1 base for V and 11 bases for J; bases not matched to a gene: 4. The CDR3 covers 15 residues. The germline gives CDR1 LNHNV, CDR2 YYDKDF (reference sequence). The J gene is TRBJ1-6, the V gene TRBV15; 11 nucleotides match TRBD1. This receptor was obtained from a girl aged 2 to 9 with multiple sclerosis. Source material: blood. CDR3 in DNA: TGTGCCACCAGCAGAGGGACAGGGGGCAAGACACCCCTCCACTTT. Protein: CATSRGTGGKTPLHF.